This T cell receptor (beta chain) comes out of a study of glioma-infiltrating T cells after dendritic cell vaccination. At the level of the study: Patients received autologous tumor lysate-pulsed dendritic cell vaccination between the early 2000s and the early 2010s.

The repertoire was sequenced with immunoSEQ multiplex PCR; TCRdb's copy has only in-frame clones and lacks some. The table has approximately 64,000 clones, 80% to 85% seen once. The germline V and J ends were trimmed by 4 bases and 12 bases, with 14 bases remaining between them. The CDR3 runs 12 residues. CDR1 and CDR2 (germline): SGHDT, YYEEEE. This clone was observed a few times. This chain joins TRBV5-6 and TRBJ2-1, with D tentatively TRBD2 (7 bases). This sequence originates from a human donor with glioblastoma. This specimen was blood, taken before dendritic cell vaccination. CDR3 DNA sequence: TGTGCCAGCAGCGCCCTGAGGGGGGGGCAGTTCTTC. Protein product: CASSALRGGQFF.